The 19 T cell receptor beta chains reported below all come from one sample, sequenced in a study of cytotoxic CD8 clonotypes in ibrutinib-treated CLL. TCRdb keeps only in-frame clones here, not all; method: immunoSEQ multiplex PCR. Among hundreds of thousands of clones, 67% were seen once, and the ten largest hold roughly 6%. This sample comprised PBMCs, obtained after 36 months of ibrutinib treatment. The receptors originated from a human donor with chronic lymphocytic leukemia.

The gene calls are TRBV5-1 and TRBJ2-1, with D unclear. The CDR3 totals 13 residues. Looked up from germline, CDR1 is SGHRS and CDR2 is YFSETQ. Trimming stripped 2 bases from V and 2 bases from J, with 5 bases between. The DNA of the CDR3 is TGCGCCAGCAGCTTTGGCCCCTACAATGAGCAGTTCTTC. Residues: CASSFGPYNEQFF.

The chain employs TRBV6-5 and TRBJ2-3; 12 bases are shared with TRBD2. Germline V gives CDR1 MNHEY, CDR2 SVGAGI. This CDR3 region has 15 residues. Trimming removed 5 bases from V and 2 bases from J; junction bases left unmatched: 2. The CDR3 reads CASSRTSGITDTQYF. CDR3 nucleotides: TGTGCCAGCAGTCGGACTAGCGGGATCACAGATACGCAGTATTTT.

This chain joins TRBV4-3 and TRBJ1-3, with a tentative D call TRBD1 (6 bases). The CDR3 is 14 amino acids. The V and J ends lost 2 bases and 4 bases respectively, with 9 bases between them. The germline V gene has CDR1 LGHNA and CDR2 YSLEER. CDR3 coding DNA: TGCGCCAGCAGCCAAATAGGACAGGGAAACACCATATATTTT. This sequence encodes CASSQIGQGNTIYF.

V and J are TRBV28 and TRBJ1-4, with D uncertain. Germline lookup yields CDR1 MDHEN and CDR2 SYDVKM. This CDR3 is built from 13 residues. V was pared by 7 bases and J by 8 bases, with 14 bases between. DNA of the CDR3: TGTGCCAGCACCATCCCCCGAGGGGAAAAACTGTTTTTT. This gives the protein CASTIPRGEKLFF.

CDR3 loop: CATATGQSTDTQYF. CDR3 sequence (DNA): TGTGCCACCGCAACCGGACAGTCCACAGATACGCAGTATTTT. V and J are TRBV10-3 and TRBJ2-3; TRBD1 is a possible D gene (6 bases). Trimming took off 10 bases at V and 2 bases at J, with 16 bases between the two ends. This CDR3 is built from 14 residues. The germline gives CDR1 ENHRY, CDR2 SYGVKD.

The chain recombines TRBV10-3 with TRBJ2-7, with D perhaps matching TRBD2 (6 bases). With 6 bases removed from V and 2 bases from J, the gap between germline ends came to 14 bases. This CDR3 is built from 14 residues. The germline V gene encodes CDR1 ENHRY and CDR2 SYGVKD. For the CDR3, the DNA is TGTGCCATCAGCCTCGGGACTGAAACCTACGAGCAGTACTTC. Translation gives CAISLGTETYEQYF.

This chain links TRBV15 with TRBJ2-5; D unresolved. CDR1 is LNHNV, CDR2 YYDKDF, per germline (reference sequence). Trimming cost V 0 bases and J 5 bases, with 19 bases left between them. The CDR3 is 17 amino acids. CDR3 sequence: CATSRDQVGGRVETQYF. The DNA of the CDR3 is TGTGCCACCAGCAGAGATCAAGTGGGCGGTCGGGTGGAGACCCAGTACTTC.

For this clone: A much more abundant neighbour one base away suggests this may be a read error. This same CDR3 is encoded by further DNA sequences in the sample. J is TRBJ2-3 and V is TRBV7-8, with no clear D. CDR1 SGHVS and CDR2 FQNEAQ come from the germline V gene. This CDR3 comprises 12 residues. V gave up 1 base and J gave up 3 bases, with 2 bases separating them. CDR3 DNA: TGTGCCAGCAGCTTAGGTACAGATACGCAGTATTTT. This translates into CASSLGTDTQYF.

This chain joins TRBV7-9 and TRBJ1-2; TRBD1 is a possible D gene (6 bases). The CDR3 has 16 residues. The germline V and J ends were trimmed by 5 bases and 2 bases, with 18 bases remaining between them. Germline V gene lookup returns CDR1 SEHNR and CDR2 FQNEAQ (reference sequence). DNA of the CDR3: TGTGCCAGCAGCGCAAATGACAGGACGCTGAACTATGGCTACACCTTC. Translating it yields CASSANDRTLNYGYTF.

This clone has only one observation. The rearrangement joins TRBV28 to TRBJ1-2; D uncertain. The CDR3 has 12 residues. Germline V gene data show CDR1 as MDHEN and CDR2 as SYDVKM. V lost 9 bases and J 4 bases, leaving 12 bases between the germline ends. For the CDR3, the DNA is TGTGCCAGTGAGGACGTCCGCTATGGCTACACCTTC. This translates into CASEDVRYGYTF.

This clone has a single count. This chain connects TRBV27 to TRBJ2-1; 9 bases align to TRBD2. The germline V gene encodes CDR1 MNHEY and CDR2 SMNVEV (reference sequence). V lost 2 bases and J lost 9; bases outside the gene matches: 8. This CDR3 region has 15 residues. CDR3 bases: TGTGCCAGCAGTTTACTGGCGGGAGGGCCGGGTGAGCAGTTCTTC. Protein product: CASSLLAGGPGEQFF.

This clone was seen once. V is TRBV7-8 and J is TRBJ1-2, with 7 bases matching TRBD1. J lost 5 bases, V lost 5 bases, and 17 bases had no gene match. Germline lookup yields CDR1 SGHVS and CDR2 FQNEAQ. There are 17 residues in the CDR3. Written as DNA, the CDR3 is TGTGCCAGCAGCGCCCGAGGGGCTGGACAGGCGAAGTATGGCTACACCTTC. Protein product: CASSARGAGQAKYGYTF.

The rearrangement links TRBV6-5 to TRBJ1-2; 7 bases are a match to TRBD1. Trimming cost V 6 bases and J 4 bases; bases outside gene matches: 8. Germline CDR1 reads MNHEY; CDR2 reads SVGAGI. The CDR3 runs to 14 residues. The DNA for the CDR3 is TGTGCCAGCAGAACGACAGGGCACCCCTATGGCTACACCTTC. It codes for CASRTTGHPYGYTF.

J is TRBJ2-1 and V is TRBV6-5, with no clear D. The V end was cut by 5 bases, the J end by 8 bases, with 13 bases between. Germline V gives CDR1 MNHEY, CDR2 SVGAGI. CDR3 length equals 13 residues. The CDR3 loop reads CASSLRYIDEQFF. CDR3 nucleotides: TGTGCCAGCAGTCTCCGATACATCGATGAGCAGTTCTTC.

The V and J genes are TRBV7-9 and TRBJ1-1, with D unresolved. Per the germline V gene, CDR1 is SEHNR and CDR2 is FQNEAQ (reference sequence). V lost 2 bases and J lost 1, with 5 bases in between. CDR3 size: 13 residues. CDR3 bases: TGTGCCAGCAGCTTATTCCCGAACACTGAAGCTTTCTTT. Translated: CASSLFPNTEAFF.

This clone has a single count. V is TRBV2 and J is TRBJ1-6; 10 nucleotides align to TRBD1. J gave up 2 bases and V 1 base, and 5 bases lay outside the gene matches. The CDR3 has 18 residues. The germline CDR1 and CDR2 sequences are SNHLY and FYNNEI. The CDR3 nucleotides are TGTGCCAGCAGTGAAGGGACAGGGGGTAGCGCCTATAATTCACCCCTCCACTTT. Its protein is CASSEGTGGSAYNSPLHF.

This CDR3 is CASSQAGQDKSYEQYF. In DNA form, the CDR3 reads TGTGCCAGCAGCCAAGCGGGACAGGATAAATCCTACGAGCAGTACTTC. V and J are TRBV14 and TRBJ2-7, with TRBD1 matching 8 bases. The CDR3 spans 16 residues. V was pared by 1 base and J by 1 base, with 6 bases of the junction left unmatched. Looked up from germline, CDR1 is SGHDN and CDR2 is FVKESK.

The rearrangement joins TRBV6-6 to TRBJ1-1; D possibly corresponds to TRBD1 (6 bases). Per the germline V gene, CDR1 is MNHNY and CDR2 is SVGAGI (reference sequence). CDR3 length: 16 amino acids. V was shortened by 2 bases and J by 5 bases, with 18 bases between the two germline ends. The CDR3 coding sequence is TGTGCCAGCAGTTACCCCAGGGGAGGGGGAAAGACTGAAGCTTTCTTT. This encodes CASSYPRGGGKTEAFF.

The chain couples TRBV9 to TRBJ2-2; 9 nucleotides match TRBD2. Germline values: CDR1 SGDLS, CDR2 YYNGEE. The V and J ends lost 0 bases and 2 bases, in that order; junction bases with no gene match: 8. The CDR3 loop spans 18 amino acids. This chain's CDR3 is CASSVEGSGSPNTGELFF. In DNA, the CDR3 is TGTGCCAGCAGCGTAGAGGGTAGCGGGAGCCCCAACACCGGGGAGCTGTTTTTT.